The T cell receptor beta chain under discussion was sequenced for a study of T cells in Graves' hyperthyroidism and ophthalmopathy. Study information: Peripheral blood was obtained at initial diagnosis, preceding any treatment. Whole-study results and caveats: Most thyroid clonotypes expanded above 0.001 were also detected in blood.

Exclusion criteria comprised uncontrolled infection, other autoimmune disease, pregnancy or lactation. J was trimmed by 5 bases and V by 4 bases; bases with no gene match: 10. CDR1 is SGHRS and CDR2 is YFSETQ in the germline V gene. This CDR3 has 15 amino acids. This clonotype has a count of ten or more. Antigen: not known. RNA transcripts gave rise to amplified TCR beta CDR3 regions. The TCR CDR3 first-round RT-PCR relied on the HTBI primer set. TCRdb analysed the multiplex PCR reads with MiXCR anew, one entry per CDR3 protein. The table records under 300,000 distinct CDR3 sequences, over 12% of them present only once.

This sequence was found in a woman aged 45-60 years with Graves' hyperthyroidism that later progressed to Graves' ophthalmopathy. The sequenced sample was blood. The chain carries TRBV5-1 and TRBJ2-7; 9 bases align to TRBD1. DNA for the CDR3: TGCGCCAGCAGCATTCAAGGGACAGGGATGAACGAGCAGTACTTC. Amino acids: CASSIQGTGMNEQYF.